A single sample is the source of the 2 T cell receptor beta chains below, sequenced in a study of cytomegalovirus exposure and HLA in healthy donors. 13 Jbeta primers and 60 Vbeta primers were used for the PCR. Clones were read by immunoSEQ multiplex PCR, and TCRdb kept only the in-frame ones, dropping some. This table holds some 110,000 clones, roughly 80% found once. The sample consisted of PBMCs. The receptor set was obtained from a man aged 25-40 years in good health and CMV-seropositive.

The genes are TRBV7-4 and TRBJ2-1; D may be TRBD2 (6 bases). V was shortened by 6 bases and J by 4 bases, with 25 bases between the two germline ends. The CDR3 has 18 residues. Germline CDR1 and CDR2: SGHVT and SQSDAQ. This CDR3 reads CASRDRGGRGVCYNEQFF. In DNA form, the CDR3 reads TGTGCCAGCAGGGATAGAGGTGGGCGGGGTGTTTGTTACAATGAGCAGTTCTTC.

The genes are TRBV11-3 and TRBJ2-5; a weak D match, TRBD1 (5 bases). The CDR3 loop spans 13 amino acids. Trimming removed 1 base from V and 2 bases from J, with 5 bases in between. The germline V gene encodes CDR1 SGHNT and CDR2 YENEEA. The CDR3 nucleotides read TGTGCCAGCAGCTTAGGACAGCAAGAGACCCAGTACTTC. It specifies CASSLGQQETQYF.